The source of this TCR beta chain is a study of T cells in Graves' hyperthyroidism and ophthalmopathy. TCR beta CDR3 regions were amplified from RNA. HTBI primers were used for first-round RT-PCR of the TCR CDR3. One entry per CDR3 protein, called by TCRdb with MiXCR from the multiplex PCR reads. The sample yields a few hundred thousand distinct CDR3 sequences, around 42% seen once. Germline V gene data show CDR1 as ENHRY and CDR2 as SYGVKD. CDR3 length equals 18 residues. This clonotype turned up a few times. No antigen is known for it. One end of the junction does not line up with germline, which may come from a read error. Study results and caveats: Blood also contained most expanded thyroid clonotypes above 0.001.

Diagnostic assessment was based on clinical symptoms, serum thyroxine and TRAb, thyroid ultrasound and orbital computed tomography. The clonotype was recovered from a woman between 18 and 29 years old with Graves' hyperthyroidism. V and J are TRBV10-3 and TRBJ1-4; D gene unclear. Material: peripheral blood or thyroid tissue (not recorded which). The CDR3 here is CASSFSALVYSRNEKLFF. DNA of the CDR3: TGTGCCAGCAGTTTCAGCGCCTTGGTCTACAGTCGTAATGAAAAACTGTTTTTT.